These 22 T cell receptor beta chains came from one sample sequenced in a study of monozygotic twins with inflammatory bowel disease. Using the 5' RACE reads, TCRdb records one entry per CDR3 protein without DNA. The sample table includes fewer than 110,000 distinct CDR3 sequences. The sample comprised blood. The receptors originated from a human donor with ulcerative colitis or Crohn's disease, or a healthy co-twin of an affected twin (not recorded which).

This chain's CDR3 is CAISDLAETSYEQYF. V and J are TRBV10-3 and TRBJ2-7; without DNA, the TCRdb call of TRBD2 cannot be checked. Germline V gene data show CDR1 as ENHRY and CDR2 as SYGVKD. CDR3 size: 15 residues.

The rearrangement joins TRBV5-1 to TRBJ1-5; TCRdb selects TRBD1, and the lack of DNA leaves this call unchecked. Germline CDR1 and CDR2: SGHRS and YFSETQ. The CDR3 runs to 15 residues. CDR3 amino acids: CASSFPDRRNQPQHF.

The chain employs TRBV25-1 and TRBJ1-4; lacking DNA, the TRBD1 call made by TCRdb goes unchecked. This CDR3 has 14 residues. Germline CDR1 and CDR2: MGHDK and SYGVNS. The CDR3 here is CASSPGTGGEKLFF.

The V call is TRBV5-1, the J call TRBJ2-7; TCRdb names TRBD2, which stays unverified in the absence of DNA. The germline CDR1 and CDR2 sequences are SGHRS and YFSETQ. This CDR3 region has 13 residues. The CDR3 is CASSSPGRDEQYF.

This chain connects TRBV7-3 to TRBJ2-7. The CDR3 runs 14 residues. The germline CDR1 and CDR2 sequences are SGHTA and FQGTGA. CDR3 protein: CASSLDRGFYEQYF.

V gene TRBV30 combines with J gene TRBJ1-2; TCRdb's D call, TRBD1, is unchecked because there is no DNA. Germline V gene sequence: CDR1 GTSNPN, CDR2 SVGIG (reference sequence). This CDR3 contains 14 residues. The CDR3 sequence: CAWSRDTRRGGYTF. The full variable domain, in which reference TRBV30 and TRBJ1-2 provide the parts outside the CDR3, is SQTIHQWPATLVQPVGSPLSLECTVEGTSNPNLYWYRQAAGRGLQLLFYSVGIGQISSEVPQNLSASRPQDRQFILSSKKLLLSDSGFYLCAWSRDTRRGGYTFGSGTRLTVV.

The chain couples TRBV2 to TRBJ2-7; TCRdb gives TRBD2 as the D gene, but with no DNA this cannot be confirmed. CDR3 length: 15 residues. The germline V gene has CDR1 SNHLY and CDR2 FYNNEI. The CDR3 loop reads CASRKEDLRSGEQYF.

This sequence joins TRBV5-1 and TRBJ2-3; TCRdb calls TRBD2, which cannot be checked without DNA. The CDR3 runs to 15 residues. Per germline, CDR1 SGHRS and CDR2 YFSETQ. The CDR3 loop is CASSLAAGGTDTQYF. The whole variable domain, filled in from reference TRBV5-1 and TRBJ2-3, reads KAGVTQTPRYLIKTRGQQVTLSCSPISGHRSVSWYQQTPGQGLQFLFEYFSETQRNKGNFPGRFSGRQFSNSRSEMNVSTLELGDSALYLCASSLAAGGTDTQYFGPGTRLTVL.

The chain employs TRBV27 and TRBJ1-6. The length of the CDR3 is 16 residues. The germline V gene encodes CDR1 MNHEY and CDR2 SMNVEV (reference sequence). The CDR3 region is CASSLRWDSYNSPLHF.

The V call is TRBV5-5, the J call TRBJ1-1. Per the germline V gene, CDR1 is SGHKS and CDR2 is YYEKEE (reference sequence). This CDR3 is 12 amino acids long. This chain's CDR3 is CASSFVNTEAFF.

The V call is TRBV5-6, the J call TRBJ1-2. This CDR3 is 15 amino acids long. In germline, CDR1 is SGHDT, CDR2 YYEEEE. The CDR3 is CASNSRDFLPYGYTF.

The rearrangement joins TRBV5-1 to TRBJ1-1; as DNA is missing, the TRBD1 call by TCRdb cannot be tested. Germline V gives CDR1 SGHRS, CDR2 YFSETQ. The CDR3 is 15 amino acids. CDR3 region: CASSPGTEKNTEAFF.

This chain uses TRBV12-3 or TRBV12-4 with TRBJ1-4. The CDR3 contains 11 residues. CDR3 loop: CASSLDGKLFF.

The chain recombines TRBV24-1 with TRBJ2-6. Per germline, CDR1 KGHDR and CDR2 SFDVKD. CDR3 length: 16 amino acids. The CDR3 spells CATGYYGISGANVLTF.

The chain has TRBV29-1 and TRBJ2-3; TCRdb reports TRBD2, a call that lacks DNA to check it against. This CDR3 spans 15 amino acids. The V gene's germline CDR1 is SQVTM and CDR2 ANQGSEA. This CDR3 reads CSVAGLAGRTDTQYF.

CDR3 sequence reads: CASSGDRGQADTQYF. The chain uses TRBV7-2 and TRBJ2-3; TCRdb calls TRBD1, which cannot be checked without DNA. This CDR3 is built from 15 residues. The germline V gene encodes CDR1 SGHTA and CDR2 FQGNSA.

The chain recombines TRBV11-3 with TRBJ2-2; TCRdb picks TRBD2, but there is no DNA to check that call. The CDR3 totals 14 residues. Germline lookup yields CDR1 SGHNT and CDR2 YENEEA. The chain's CDR3 is CASSPNEGTGELFF.

The chain joins TRBV10-3 to TRBJ2-1; checking the TCRdb D call of TRBD1 is not possible without DNA. This CDR3 is built from 13 residues. CDR1 and CDR2 (germline): ENHRY, SYGVKD. CDR3 region: CAISESTGGAQFF.

The chain joins TRBV6-1 to TRBJ1-4; TCRdb proposes TRBD1, but this gene call is untestable without DNA. This CDR3 has 15 residues. Germline V gene sequence: CDR1 MNHNS, CDR2 SASEGT. CDR3 amino acids: CASRAGQVNNEKLFF.

The chain is built from TRBV12-3 or TRBV12-4 and TRBJ2-7; the D gene TCRdb calls, TRBD1, cannot be checked with no DNA. This CDR3 contains 13 residues. The CDR3 protein is CASRQGGLYEQYF.

This chain uses TRBV7-7 with TRBJ2-7. CDR1 SSHAT and CDR2 FNYEAQ come from the germline V gene (reference sequence). The CDR3 extends over 11 amino acids. CDR3 loop: CASIGGPEQYF.

This sequence joins TRBV30 and TRBJ1-1. CDR1 and CDR2 from the germline V gene are GTSNPN and SVGIG (reference sequence). This CDR3 contains 11 residues. The CDR3 sequence is CARDRGAEAFF.